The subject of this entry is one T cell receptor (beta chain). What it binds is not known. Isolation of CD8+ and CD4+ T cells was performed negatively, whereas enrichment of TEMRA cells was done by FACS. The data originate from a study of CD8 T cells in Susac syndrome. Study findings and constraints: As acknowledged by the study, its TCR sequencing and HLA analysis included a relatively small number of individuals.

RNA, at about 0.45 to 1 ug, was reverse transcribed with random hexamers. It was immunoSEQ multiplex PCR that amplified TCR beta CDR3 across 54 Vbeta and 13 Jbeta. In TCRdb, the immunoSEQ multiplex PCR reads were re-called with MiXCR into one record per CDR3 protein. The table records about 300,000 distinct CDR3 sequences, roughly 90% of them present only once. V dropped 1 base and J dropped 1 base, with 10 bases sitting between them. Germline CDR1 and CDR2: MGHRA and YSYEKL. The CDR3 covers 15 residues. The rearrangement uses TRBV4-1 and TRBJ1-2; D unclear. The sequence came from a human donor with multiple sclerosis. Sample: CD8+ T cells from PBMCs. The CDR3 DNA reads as TGCGCCAGCAGCCAAGCCGGACTCAGTAACTATGGCTACACCTTC. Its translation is CASSQAGLSNYGYTF.